This T cell receptor (beta chain) was recorded in a study of cytomegalovirus exposure and HLA in healthy donors. Study-wide context: Researchers previously reported finding fewer than 140 million unique TCR beta sequences from roughly 200 million T cells.

Looked up from germline, CDR1 is MNHEY and CDR2 is SMNVEV (reference sequence). CDR3 length: 15 amino acids. The junction had 5 bases not matched to a gene; V was cut back by 2 bases and J by 7 bases. Findings and limits, study-wide: An analysis was carried out later, and it reportedly showed fewer N-insertions in an Asian-associated ancestry cluster than the approximately 670-donor mean. Later work found most CMV-associated TCR beta chains apparently HLA-restricted. The study assumed roughly uniform donor sequencing depth for presence/absence analyses.

Comments on this clone: What it recognizes is unknown.

PCR primers comprised 60 Vbeta and 13 Jbeta primers. This table comes from immunoSEQ multiplex PCR, and its TCRdb copy is limited to in-frame clones, with some not included. The table records roughly 120,000 clones, about 81% of them present only once. Material: PBMCs. The source is a woman aged 25 to 45 in good health and CMV-seronegative. This sequence joins TRBV27 and TRBJ2-1; 10 positions agree with TRBD2. The CDR3 loop is CASSLGSGRYNEQFF. The DNA for the CDR3 is TGTGCCAGCAGTTTAGGTAGCGGGAGGTATAATGAGCAGTTCTTC.